These 17 T cell receptor beta chains were sequenced from one sample in a study of CXCR3-negative and CXCR3-positive naive CD8 T cells. UMI-labeled 5' RACE TRB cDNA libraries were prepared from the cells. No DNA is given; TCRdb re-called the 5' RACE reads and lists each CDR3 protein once. The sample totals tens of thousands of distinct CDR3 sequences. The antigens these receptors bind are not known. Regarding the study as a whole: Naive cells that were CXCR3-positive had more hydrophobic TRB CDR3s (compared with CXCR3-negative naive cells).

The sequencing input was naive CXCR3+ CD8+ T cells from blood. Subset indicated: CD45RO-CCR7+CD27+CD95- naive CD8+ T cells expressing CXCR3 (TNR3+). The receptors here all came from a human donor in good health. Some clones in this sample may be carry-over from other donors' samples.

The chain combines TRBV27 with TRBJ2-5. The CDR3 consists of 13 residues. Per the germline V gene, CDR1 is MNHEY and CDR2 is SMNVEV (reference sequence). The chain's CDR3 is CASSPTFLETQYF.

This chain's CDR3 is CSARTSSYYEQYF. This chain connects TRBV20-1 to TRBJ2-7; TCRdb's D call of TRBD2 is untestable without DNA. There are 13 residues in the CDR3. CDR1 and CDR2 from the germline V gene are DFQATT and SNEGSKA (reference sequence).

The chain couples TRBV29-1 to TRBJ2-1; TCRdb names TRBD2, which stays unverified in the absence of DNA. Germline V gene data show CDR1 as SQVTM and CDR2 as ANQGSEA. This CDR3 region has 14 residues. The CDR3 loop reads CSAEGTSGANEQFF.

The chain couples TRBV28 to TRBJ2-3; the TCRdb D gene call, TRBD2, has no DNA to confirm it. CDR3 size: 14 residues. Germline-derived CDR1 and CDR2 are MDHEN and SYDVKM. The CDR3 here is CASSLGTSGDTQYF.

The chain is built from TRBV29-1 and TRBJ2-7; absent DNA, TCRdb's TRBD1 call cannot be checked. Germline lookup yields CDR1 SQVTM and CDR2 ANQGSEA. This CDR3 has 14 residues. Here the CDR3 reads CSAYSGTGLYEQYF.

This rearrangement joins TRBV14 to TRBJ2-1; the D gene TCRdb calls, TRBD1, cannot be checked with no DNA. The CDR3 runs 16 residues. Germline CDR1 is SGHDN and CDR2 is FVKESK. The CDR3 loop reads CASSQGQGEIYNEQFF. The full variable domain, in which reference TRBV14 and TRBJ2-1 provide the parts outside the CDR3, is EAGVTQFPSHSVIEKGQTVTLRCDPISGHDNLYWYRRVMGKEIKFLLHFVKESKQDESGMPNNRFLAERTGGTYSTLKVQPAELEDSGVYFCASSQGQGEIYNEQFFGPGTRLTVL.

The rearrangement uses TRBV15 and TRBJ2-7; with no DNA, the TCRdb D assignment of TRBD2 cannot be verified. The CDR3 extends over 14 amino acids. The germline CDR1 and CDR2 sequences are LNHNV and YYDKDF (reference sequence). Here the CDR3 reads CATSRPTSGDEQYF.

This rearrangement joins TRBV5-1 to TRBJ2-7. The CDR3 sequence is 15 residues long. CDR1 and CDR2 from the germline V gene are SGHRS and YFSETQ. This chain's CDR3 is CASSPVSGSSYEQYF.

The chain links TRBV19 to TRBJ1-1. Germline values: CDR1 LNHDA, CDR2 SQIVND (reference sequence). This CDR3 contains 13 residues. CDR3 region: CASSIGTVAEAFF.

This chain joins TRBV4-1 and TRBJ2-3; with no DNA, the TCRdb D assignment of TRBD2 cannot be verified. Germline CDR1 reads MGHRA; CDR2 reads YSYEKL. This CDR3 is built from 15 residues. Here the CDR3 reads CASSQRSRVSDTQYF.

The rearrangement uses TRBV7-9 and TRBJ2-1. The CDR3 covers 15 residues. Germline V gives CDR1 SEHNR, CDR2 FQNEAQ (reference sequence). The CDR3 spells CASSLAVSVQDEQFF.

The rearrangement links TRBV7-9 to TRBJ1-1; TCRdb reports TRBD1, a call that lacks DNA to check it against. The CDR3 extends over 14 amino acids. Germline V gives CDR1 SEHNR, CDR2 FQNEAQ (reference sequence). CDR3 in amino acids: CASSLKGANTEAFF.

The V call is TRBV19, the J call TRBJ2-7; TCRdb's assignment of TRBD1 cannot be checked, as there is no DNA. CDR1 and CDR2 from the germline V gene are LNHDA and SQIVND (reference sequence). The CDR3 is 14 residues long. The CDR3: CASSIGQGSYEQYF.

The chain links TRBV30 to TRBJ2-7. CDR1 is GTSNPN and CDR2 is SVGIG in the germline V gene (reference sequence). This CDR3 is built from 11 residues. This chain's CDR3 is CAWSVLGEQYF.

The CDR3 spells CASSRVSGVPTDTQYF. The chain combines TRBV14 with TRBJ2-3; TCRdb's D call, TRBD2, is unchecked because there is no DNA. This CDR3 spans 16 amino acids. Germline-derived CDR1 and CDR2 are SGHDN and FVKESK.

V is TRBV6-6 and J is TRBJ2-2; TCRdb gives TRBD2 as the D gene, but with no DNA this cannot be confirmed. The CDR3 has 15 residues. The germline V gene has CDR1 MNHNY and CDR2 SVGAGI (reference sequence). The CDR3 sequence: CASSPDGEDTGELFF.

The chain combines TRBV5-1 with TRBJ1-2; TCRdb reports TRBD1, a call that lacks DNA to check it against. The CDR3 covers 13 residues. Germline CDR1 and CDR2: SGHRS and YFSETQ. CDR3 amino acids: CASQGQDLYGYTF.